These T cell receptor beta chains were read from a single sample in a study of T-cell reconstitution after alpha-beta-depleted transplantation in children. TCRdb processed the PCR reads anew with MiXCR; each CDR3 protein has one entry. The sample carries about 610,000 distinct CDR3 sequences, approximately 10% recorded once. The material was PBMCs from the stem cell graft donor, obtained from the stem cell graft. The receptors originated from a human donor who donated a stem cell graft to a child with acute myeloid leukemia. Both conserved end residues are part of each CDR3.

v_gene	j_gene	len	CDR3aa
TRBV28	TRBJ1-2	12	CASSNLNYGYTF
TRBV7-2	TRBJ2-3	14	CASSTAEGGNTQYF
TRBV18	TRBJ2-7	18	CASSPGLGTRGPGYEQYF
TRBV7-2	TRBJ2-5	10	CASSLGPMWF
TRBV7-2	TRBJ2-7	14	CASSLTAGGPEQYF
TRBV4-3	TRBJ2-3	17	CASSQGRTGPSTDTQYF
TRBV5-1	TRBJ2-2	15	CASSLAGRYTGELFF
TRBV20-1	TRBJ2-5	15	CSARDGREGLETQYF
TRBV5-1	TRBJ2-1	14	CASSTGTGYNEQFF
TRBV10-3	TRBJ2-1	14	CAISATSGLNEQFF
TRBV20-1	TRBJ1-2	16	CSAVRTGGFYGHGYTF
TRBV5-1	TRBJ2-2	16	CASSLGLADLLGELFF
TRBV18	TRBJ2-3	15	CASSPPSGAEDTQYF
TRBV7-8	TRBJ1-2	14	CASSPRDRTYGYTF
TRBV5-1	TRBJ2-7	15	CASSLGQGAFDEQYF
TRBV5-1	TRBJ2-3	13	CASSLTVADTQYF
TRBV29-1	TRBJ1-2	14	CSVDRDRDNYGYTF
TRBV9	TRBJ2-7	14	CASSVGDSHYEQYF